The table lists the clone carrying this TCR beta chain with many counts. Its cognate antigen is unknown. The data derive from a study of glioma-infiltrating T cells. General study points: Only very few CDR3 sequences appeared in both tissue and blood. Non-neoplastic patients had below-expected tissue-blood divergence, while all gliomas exceeded expectation.

Amplification of TCR alpha and beta CDR3 regions from RNA used iRepertoire nested multiplex PCR. Tissue mRNA or PBMC total RNA, roughly 85-450 ng, went into one-step reverse transcription and amplification. In TCRdb, the multiplex PCR reads were re-called with MiXCR into one record per CDR3 protein. The sample carries some 93,000 distinct CDR3 sequences, around 37% recorded once. The receptor was derived from a human donor with low-grade glioma or glioblastoma, undergoing nonglioma brain surgery, or in good health (not recorded which). Sequencing input: glioma tissue, nonneoplastic brain tissue, or PBMCs (not recorded which).

CDR3 in DNA: TGTGCCACCAGCATAGGGACGGCCGTTGAAGCTTTCTTT. It codes for CATSIGTAVEAFF. The chain uses TRBV15 and TRBJ1-1; tentatively, D is TRBD1 (5 bases). Germline CDR1 is LNHNV and CDR2 is YYDKDF (reference sequence). Trimming shortened V by 4 bases and J by 7 bases, and 13 bases separated the two germline ends. The CDR3 consists of 13 residues.